Described below is a single T cell receptor (beta chain) sequence and its context. Antigen: not known. The record originates from a study of shared clonotypes between healthy human individuals. V was trimmed by 6 bases and J by 1 base, leaving 10 bases between them. This CDR3 contains 15 residues. From germline, CDR1 is MGHDK and CDR2 SYGVNS. Study-level results: When compared with the clonotypes that were shared by all four sorted-subset donors, the non-shared clonotypes turned out to have lower generation probabilities.

The genomic DNA of each subset was split evenly across several immunoSEQ plates. Sequencing was performed with immunoSEQ multiplex PCR; in TCRdb, only in-frame clones are kept and a portion is missing. The table shows about 2,500,000 clones, with just over 90% occurring only once. The chain links TRBV25-1 to TRBJ2-6; no reliable D call. Sequencing was carried out using naive CD4+ T cells sorted from blood. Subset in this sample: CD45RA+ positively selected. The receptor's source is a man aged 18 to 35 in good health. For the CDR3, the DNA is TGTGCCAGCAGCTCCATGGGATCTGGGGCCAACGTCCTGACTTTC. Amino acids: CASSSMGSGANVLTF.